This T cell receptor (beta chain) emerged from a study of cytomegalovirus exposure and HLA in healthy donors. At the level of the study: Unique TCRs numbering around 80 million, obtained from HLA-typed donors, made up an early data release.

This clone was recorded a few times. The antigen is undetermined. The PCR made use of 60 Vbeta and 13 Jbeta primers. TCRdb keeps only in-frame clones here, not all; method: immunoSEQ multiplex PCR. Among about 98,000 clones listed, about 74% were seen once. This CDR3 contains 16 residues. Germline V gene data show CDR1 as SGHVS and CDR2 as FNYEAQ. V gave up 1 base and J gave up 4 bases; unmatched junction bases: 6. Study observations and caveats: With DRB1 most and HLA-C fewest, TCR association rates differed between HLA loci in a later analysis.

Specimen: PBMCs. V and J are TRBV7-6 and TRBJ2-3, with TRBD2 matching 9 bases. This receptor was taken from a male donor in good health and CMV-seronegative. The CDR3 sequence: CASSLGLVAGADTQYF. CDR3 nucleotides: TGTGCCAGCAGCTTAGGCCTAGTAGCGGGGGCAGATACGCAGTATTTT.